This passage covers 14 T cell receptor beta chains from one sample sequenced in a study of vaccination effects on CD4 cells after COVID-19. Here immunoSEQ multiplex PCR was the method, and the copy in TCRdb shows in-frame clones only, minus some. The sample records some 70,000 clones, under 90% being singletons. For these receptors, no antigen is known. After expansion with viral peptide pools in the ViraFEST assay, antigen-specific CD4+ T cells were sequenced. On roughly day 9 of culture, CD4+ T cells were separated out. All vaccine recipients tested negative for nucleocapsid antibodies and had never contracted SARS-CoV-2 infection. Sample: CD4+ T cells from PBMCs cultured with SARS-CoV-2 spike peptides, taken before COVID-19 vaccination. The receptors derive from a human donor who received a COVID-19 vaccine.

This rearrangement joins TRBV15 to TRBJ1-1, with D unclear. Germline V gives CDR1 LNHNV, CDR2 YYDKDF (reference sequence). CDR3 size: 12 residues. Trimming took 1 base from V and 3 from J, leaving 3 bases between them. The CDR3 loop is CATSRAYTEAFF. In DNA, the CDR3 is TGTGCCACCAGCAGAGCCTACACTGAAGCTTTCTTT. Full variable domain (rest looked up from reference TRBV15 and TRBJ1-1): DAMVIQNPRYQVTQFGKPVTLSCSQTLNHNVMYWYQQKSSQAPKLLFHYYDKDFNNEADTPDNFQSRRPNTSFCFLDIRSPGLGDTAMYLCATSRAYTEAFFGQGTRLTVV.

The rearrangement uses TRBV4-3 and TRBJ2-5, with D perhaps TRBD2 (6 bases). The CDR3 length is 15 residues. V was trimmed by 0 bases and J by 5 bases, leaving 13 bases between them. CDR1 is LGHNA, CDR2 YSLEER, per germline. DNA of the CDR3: TGCGCCAGCAGCCAAGAATCGTCCGGGAGCGAGACCCAGTACTTC. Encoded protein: CASSQESSGSETQYF.

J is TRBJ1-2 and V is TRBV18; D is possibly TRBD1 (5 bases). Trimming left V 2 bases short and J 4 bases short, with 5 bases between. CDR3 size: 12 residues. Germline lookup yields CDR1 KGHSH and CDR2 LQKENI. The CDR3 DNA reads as TGTGCCAGCTCACCAGGGGCCTATGGCTACACCTTC. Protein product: CASSPGAYGYTF. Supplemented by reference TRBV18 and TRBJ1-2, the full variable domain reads NAGVMQNPRHLVRRRGQEARLRCSPMKGHSHVYWYRQLPEEGLKFMVYLQKENIIDESGMPKERFSAEFPKEGPSILRIQQVVRGDSAAYFCASSPGAYGYTFGSGTRLTVV.

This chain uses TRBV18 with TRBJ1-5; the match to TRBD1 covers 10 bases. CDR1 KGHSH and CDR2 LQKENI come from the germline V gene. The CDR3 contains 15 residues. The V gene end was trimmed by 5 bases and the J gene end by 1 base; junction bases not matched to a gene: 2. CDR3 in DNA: TGTGCCAGCTCAGAGGGACAGGGGAGCAATCAGCCCCAGCATTTT. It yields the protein CASSEGQGSNQPQHF.

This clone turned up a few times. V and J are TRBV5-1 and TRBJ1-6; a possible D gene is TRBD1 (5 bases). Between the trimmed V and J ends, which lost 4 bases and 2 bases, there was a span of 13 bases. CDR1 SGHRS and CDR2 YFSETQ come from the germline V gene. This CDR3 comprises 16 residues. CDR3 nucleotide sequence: TGCGCCAGCAGCCAAGACAGTTGGGCCTATAATTCACCCCTCCACTTT. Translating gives CASSQDSWAYNSPLHF.

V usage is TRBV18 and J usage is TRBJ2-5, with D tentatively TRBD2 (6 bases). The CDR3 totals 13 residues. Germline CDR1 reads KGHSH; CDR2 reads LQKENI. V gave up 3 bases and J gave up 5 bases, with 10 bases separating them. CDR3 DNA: TGTGCCAGCTCACCCGGGCTAGCGGAGACCCAGTACTTC. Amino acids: CASSPGLAETQYF. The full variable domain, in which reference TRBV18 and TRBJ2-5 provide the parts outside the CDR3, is NAGVMQNPRHLVRRRGQEARLRCSPMKGHSHVYWYRQLPEEGLKFMVYLQKENIIDESGMPKERFSAEFPKEGPSILRIQQVVRGDSAAYFCASSPGLAETQYFGPGTRLLVL.

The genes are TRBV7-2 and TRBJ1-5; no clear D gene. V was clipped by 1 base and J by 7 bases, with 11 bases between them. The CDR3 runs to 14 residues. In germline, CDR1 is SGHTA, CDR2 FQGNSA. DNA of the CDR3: TGTGCCAGCAGCTTAGGAGGCGGAGGGCAGCCCCAGCATTTT. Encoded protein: CASSLGGGGQPQHF.

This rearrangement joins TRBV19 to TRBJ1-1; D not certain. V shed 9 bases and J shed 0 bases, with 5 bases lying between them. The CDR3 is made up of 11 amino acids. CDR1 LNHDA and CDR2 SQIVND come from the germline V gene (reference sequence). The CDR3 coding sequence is TGTGCCAGCGCGGTGAACACTGAAGCTTTCTTT. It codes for CASAVNTEAFF.

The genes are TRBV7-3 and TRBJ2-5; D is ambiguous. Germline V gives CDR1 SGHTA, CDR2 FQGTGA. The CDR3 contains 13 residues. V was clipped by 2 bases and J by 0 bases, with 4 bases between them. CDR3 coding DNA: TGTGCCAGCAGCTTACTGGACCAAGAGACCCAGTACTTC. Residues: CASSLLDQETQYF. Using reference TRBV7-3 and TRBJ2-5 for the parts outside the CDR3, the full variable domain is GAGVSQTPSNKVTEKGKYVELRCDPISGHTALYWYRQSLGQGPEFLIYFQGTGAADDSGLPNDRFFAVRPEGSVSTLKIQRTERGDSAVYLCASSLLDQETQYFGPGTRLLVL.

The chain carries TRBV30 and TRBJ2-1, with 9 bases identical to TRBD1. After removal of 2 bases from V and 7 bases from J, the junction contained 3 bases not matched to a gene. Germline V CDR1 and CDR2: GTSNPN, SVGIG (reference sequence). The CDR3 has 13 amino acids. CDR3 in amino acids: CAWSYDRGNEQFF. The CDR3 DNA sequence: TGTGCCTGGAGTTATGACAGGGGGAATGAGCAGTTCTTC.

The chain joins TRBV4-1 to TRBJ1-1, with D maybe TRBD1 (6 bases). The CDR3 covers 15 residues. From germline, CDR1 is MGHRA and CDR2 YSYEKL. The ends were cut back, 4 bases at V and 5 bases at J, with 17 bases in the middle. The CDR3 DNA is TGCGCCAGCAGCCGAGAACAGGGCGTTAAGACTGAAGCTTTCTTT. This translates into CASSREQGVKTEAFF.

DNA of the CDR3: TGTGCCACCACCCCTAGGGACAGCCTCTACGAGCAGTACGTC. As protein: CATTPRDSLYEQYV. The chain has TRBV24-1 and TRBJ2-7; 7 positions match TRBD1. This CDR3 comprises 14 residues. Trimming cost V 8 bases and J 3 bases; bases outside gene matches: 9. Germline V gene sequence: CDR1 KGHDR, CDR2 SFDVKD.

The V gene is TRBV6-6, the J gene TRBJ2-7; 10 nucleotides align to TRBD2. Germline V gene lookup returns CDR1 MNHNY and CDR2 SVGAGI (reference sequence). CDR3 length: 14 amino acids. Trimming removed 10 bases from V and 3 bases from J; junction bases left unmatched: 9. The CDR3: CATQSGGGIYEQYV. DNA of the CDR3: TGTGCCACCCAGAGCGGGGGGGGAATCTACGAGCAGTACGTC.

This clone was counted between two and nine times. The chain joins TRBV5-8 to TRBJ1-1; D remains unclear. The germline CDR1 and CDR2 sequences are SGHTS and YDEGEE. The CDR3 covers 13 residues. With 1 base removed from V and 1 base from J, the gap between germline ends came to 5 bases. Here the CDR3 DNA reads TGTGCCAGCAGCTTGCGCGGGAACACTGAAGCTTTCTTT. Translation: CASSLRGNTEAFF.